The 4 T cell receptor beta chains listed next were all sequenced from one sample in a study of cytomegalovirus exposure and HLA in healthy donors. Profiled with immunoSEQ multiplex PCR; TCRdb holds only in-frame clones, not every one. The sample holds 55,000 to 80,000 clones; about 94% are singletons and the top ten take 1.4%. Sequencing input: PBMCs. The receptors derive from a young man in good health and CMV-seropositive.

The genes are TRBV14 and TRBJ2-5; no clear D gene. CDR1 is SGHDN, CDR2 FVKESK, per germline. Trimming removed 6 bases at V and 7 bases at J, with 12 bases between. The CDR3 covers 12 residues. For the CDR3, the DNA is TGTGCCAGCAGTAGTGTCGGTGGGACCCAGTACTTC. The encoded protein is CASSSVGGTQYF.

The CDR3 nucleotides read TGCGCCAGCAGCCAAGTCCCGGGACAGGGCACAGATACGCAGTATTTT. Translated: CASSQVPGQGTDTQYF. V and J are TRBV4-1 and TRBJ2-3; 8 nucleotides match TRBD1. This CDR3 is 16 amino acids long. V lost 1 base and J lost 1; bases outside the gene matches: 4. From germline, CDR1 is MGHRA and CDR2 YSYEKL.

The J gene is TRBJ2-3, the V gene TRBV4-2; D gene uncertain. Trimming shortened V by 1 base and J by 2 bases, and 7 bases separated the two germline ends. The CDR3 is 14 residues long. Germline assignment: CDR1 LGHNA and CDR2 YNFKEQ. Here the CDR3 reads CASSQALLTDTQYF. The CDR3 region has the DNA TGTGCCAGCAGCCAAGCCCTACTCACAGATACGCAGTATTTT.

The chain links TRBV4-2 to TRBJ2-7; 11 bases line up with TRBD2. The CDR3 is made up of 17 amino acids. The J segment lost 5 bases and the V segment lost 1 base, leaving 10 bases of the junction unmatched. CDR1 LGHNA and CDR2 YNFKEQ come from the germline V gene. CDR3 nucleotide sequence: TGTGCCAGCAGCCAAGGGGTAGCGGGGGGGCCGAAGAACGAGCAGTACTTC. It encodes CASSQGVAGGPKNEQYF.